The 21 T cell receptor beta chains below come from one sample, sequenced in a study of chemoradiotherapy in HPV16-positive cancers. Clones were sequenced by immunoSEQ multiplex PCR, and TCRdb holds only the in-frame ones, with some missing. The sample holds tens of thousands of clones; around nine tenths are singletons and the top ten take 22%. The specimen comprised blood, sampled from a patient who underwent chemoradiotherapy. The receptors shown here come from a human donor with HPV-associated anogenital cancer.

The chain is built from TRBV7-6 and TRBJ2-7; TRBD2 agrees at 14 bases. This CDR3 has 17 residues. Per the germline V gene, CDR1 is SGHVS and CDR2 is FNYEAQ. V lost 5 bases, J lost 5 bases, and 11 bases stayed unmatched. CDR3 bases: TGTGCCAGCAGCCCGCGGACTAGCGGGAGGCTAGCCCACGAGCAGTACTTC. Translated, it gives CASSPRTSGRLAHEQYF.

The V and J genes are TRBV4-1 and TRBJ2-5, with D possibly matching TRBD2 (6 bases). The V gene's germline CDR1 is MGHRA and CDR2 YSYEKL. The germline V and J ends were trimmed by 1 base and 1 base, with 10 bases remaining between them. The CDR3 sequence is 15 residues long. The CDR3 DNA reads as TGCGCCAGCAGCCAAGTAGGCGGGGCCCAAGAGACCCAGTACTTC. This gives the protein CASSQVGGAQETQYF.

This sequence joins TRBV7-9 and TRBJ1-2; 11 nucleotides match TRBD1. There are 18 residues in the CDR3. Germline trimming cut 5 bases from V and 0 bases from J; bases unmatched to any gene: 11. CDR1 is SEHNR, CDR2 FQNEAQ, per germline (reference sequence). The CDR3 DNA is TGTGCCAGCAGCCCGAGCCCCGGGACAGGGGGATCTAACTATGGCTACACCTTC. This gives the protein CASSPSPGTGGSNYGYTF. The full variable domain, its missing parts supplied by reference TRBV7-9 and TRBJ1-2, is DTGVSQNPRHKITKRGQNVTFRCDPISEHNRLYWYRQTLGQGPEFLTYFQNEAQLEKSRLLSDRFSAERPKGSFSTLEIQRTEQGDSAMYLCASSPSPGTGGSNYGYTFGSGTRLTVV.

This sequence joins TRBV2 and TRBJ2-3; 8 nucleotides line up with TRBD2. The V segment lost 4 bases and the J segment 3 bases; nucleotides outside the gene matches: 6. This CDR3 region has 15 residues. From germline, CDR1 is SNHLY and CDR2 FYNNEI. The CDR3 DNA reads TGTGCCAGCAGTGGTGGGGTAGCGGGGACAGATACGCAGTATTTT. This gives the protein CASSGGVAGTDTQYF.

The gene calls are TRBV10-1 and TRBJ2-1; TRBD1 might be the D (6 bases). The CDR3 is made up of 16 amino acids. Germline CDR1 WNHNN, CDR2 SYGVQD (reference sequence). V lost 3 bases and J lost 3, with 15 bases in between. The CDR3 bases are TGCGCCAGCAGTGACGGTCGCAGGGGCCTCTACAATGAGCAGTTCTTC. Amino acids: CASSDGRRGLYNEQFF.

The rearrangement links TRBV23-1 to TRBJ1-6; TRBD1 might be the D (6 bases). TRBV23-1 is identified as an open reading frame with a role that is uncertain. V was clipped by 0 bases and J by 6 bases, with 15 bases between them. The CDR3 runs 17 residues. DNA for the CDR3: TGCGCCAGCAGTCAATCGATAGGGGACACCCCTAATTCACCCCTCCACTTT. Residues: CASSQSIGDTPNSPLHF.

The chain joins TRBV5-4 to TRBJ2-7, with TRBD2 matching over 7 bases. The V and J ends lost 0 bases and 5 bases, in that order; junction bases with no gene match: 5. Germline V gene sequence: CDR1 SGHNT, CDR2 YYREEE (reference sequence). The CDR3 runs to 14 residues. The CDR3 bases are TGTGCCAGCAGCTTGGGGGAGGGGAACAACGAGCAGTACTTC. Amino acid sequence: CASSLGEGNNEQYF.

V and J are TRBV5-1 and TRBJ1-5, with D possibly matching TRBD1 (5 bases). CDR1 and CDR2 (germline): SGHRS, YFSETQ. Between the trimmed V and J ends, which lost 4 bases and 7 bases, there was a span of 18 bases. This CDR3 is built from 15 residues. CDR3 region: CASSGSGKGEQPQHF. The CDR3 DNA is TGCGCCAGCAGCGGTTCAGGGAAAGGAGAGCAGCCCCAGCATTTT.

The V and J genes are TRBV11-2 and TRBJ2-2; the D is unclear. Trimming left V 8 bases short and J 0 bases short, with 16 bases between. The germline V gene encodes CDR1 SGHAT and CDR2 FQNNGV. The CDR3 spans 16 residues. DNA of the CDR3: TGTGCCAGCTCCTCCTTTGCCGGTACGAACACCGGGGAGCTGTTTTTT. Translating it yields CASSSFAGTNTGELFF.

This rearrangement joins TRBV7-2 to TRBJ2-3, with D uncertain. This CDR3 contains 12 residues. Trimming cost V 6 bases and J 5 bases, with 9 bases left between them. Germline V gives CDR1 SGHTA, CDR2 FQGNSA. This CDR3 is CASSFAGDTQYF. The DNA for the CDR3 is TGTGCCAGCAGTTTCGCTGGAGATACGCAGTATTTT.

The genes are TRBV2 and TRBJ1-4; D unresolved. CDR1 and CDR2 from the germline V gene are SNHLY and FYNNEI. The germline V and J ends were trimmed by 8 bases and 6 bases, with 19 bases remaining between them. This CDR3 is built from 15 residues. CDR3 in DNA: TGTGCCAGCTGTACCAATGGGCAGCTGGATGAAAAACTGTTTTTT. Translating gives CASCTNGQLDEKLFF.

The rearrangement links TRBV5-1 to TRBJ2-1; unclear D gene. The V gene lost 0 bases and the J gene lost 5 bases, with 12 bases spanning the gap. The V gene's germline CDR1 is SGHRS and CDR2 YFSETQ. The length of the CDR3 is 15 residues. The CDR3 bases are TGCGCCAGCAGCTTGGGTGGGCTCCCGAACAATGAGCAGTTCTTC. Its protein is CASSLGGLPNNEQFF.

DNA of the CDR3: TGTGCCAGCAGCCCTTTGCGGACGAACACCGGGGAGCTGTTTTTT. Translating gives CASSPLRTNTGELFF. The chain carries TRBV28 and TRBJ2-2; D not certain. The CDR3 has 15 residues. The germline V gene has CDR1 MDHEN and CDR2 SYDVKM. Trimming removed 6 bases at V and 0 bases at J, with 11 bases between.

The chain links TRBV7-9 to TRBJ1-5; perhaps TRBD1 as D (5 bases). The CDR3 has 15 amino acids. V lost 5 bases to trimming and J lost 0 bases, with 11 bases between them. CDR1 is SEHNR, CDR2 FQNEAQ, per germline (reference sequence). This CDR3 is CASSPAGGSNQPQHF. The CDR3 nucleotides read TGTGCCAGCAGCCCAGCGGGGGGTAGCAATCAGCCCCAGCATTTT.

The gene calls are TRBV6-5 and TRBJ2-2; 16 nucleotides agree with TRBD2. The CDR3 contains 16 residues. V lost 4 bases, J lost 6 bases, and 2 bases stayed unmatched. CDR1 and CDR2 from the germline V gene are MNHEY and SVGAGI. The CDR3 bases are TGTGCCAGCAGTTCCGGGACTAGCGGGGGGGCCGGGGAGCTGTTTTTT. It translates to CASSSGTSGGAGELFF.

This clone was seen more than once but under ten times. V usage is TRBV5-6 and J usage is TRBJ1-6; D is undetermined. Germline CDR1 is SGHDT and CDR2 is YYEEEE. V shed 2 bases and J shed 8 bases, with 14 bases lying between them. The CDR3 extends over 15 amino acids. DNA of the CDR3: TGTGCCAGCAGCTTATCGGTTCGTCTGGATTCACCCCTCCACTTT. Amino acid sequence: CASSLSVRLDSPLHF.

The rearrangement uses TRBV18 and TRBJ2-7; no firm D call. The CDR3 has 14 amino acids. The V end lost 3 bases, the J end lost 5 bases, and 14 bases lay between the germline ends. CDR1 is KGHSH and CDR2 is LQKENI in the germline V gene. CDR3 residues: CASSPFDGLHEQYF. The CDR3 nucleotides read TGTGCCAGCTCACCTTTCGACGGTCTTCACGAGCAGTACTTC.

This CDR3 reads CASLSQVTNEQFF. CDR3 coding DNA: TGTGCCTCCCTCTCGCAGGTCACCAATGAGCAGTTCTTC. V usage is TRBV5-4 and J usage is TRBJ2-1; D unresolved. The length of the CDR3 is 13 residues. Germline V gene data show CDR1 as SGHNT and CDR2 as YYREEE (reference sequence). V lost 10 bases and J lost 6, with 17 bases in between.

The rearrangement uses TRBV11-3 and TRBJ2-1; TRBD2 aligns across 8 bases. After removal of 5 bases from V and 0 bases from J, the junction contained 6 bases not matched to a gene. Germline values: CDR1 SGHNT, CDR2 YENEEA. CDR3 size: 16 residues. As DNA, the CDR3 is TGTGCCAGCAGCCTGGGCGGGGGGAGCTCCTACAATGAGCAGTTCTTC. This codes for CASSLGGGSSYNEQFF.

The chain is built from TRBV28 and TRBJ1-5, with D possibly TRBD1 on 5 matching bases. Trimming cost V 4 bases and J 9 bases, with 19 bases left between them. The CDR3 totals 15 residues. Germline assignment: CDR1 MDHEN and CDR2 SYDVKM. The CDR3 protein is CASSSPDGTKRPQHF. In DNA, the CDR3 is TGTGCCAGCAGTTCCCCGGACGGGACCAAAAGGCCCCAGCATTTT.

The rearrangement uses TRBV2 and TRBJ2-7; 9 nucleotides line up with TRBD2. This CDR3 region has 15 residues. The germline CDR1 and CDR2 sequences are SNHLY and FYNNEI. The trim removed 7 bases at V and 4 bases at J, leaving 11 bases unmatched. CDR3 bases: TGTGCCAGCACGACCCTAGGACTAGCGATGTACGAGCAGTACTTC. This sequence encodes CASTTLGLAMYEQYF.